These 17 T cell receptor beta chains share one sample of origin, sequenced in a study of beta chain features in type 1 diabetes. Study-level results: Moderately but significantly shorter TCRB CDR3s were found in Type 1 diabetes patients in all four CD4+ subsets.

The antigens for these receptors are not known. Reverse transcribing all isolated RNA meant expressed TCRB transcripts were sequenced. Profiled with immunoSEQ multiplex PCR; TCRdb holds only in-frame clones, not every one. Of about 22,000 clones in the sample, about 50% were seen once. The sample was stem cell memory CD4+ T cells from blood. Receptors originate from a man between 18 and 35 years old with type 1 diabetes.

V and J are TRBV10-3 and TRBJ2-7, with 8 bases matching TRBD1. This CDR3 has 14 amino acids. Trimming took 6 bases from V and 1 from J; bases not matched to a gene: 5. Per the germline V gene, CDR1 is ENHRY and CDR2 is SYGVKD. CDR3 in DNA: TGTGCCATCAGCACACAGGGGGAATCCTACGAGCAGTACTTC. This codes for CAISTQGESYEQYF.

The chain carries TRBV2 and TRBJ2-1; 10 bases are a match to TRBD2. The CDR3 contains 14 residues. Unmatched junction bases numbered 6, after V lost 2 bases and J lost 11 bases. Germline assignment: CDR1 SNHLY and CDR2 FYNNEI. The CDR3, as DNA: TGTGCCAGCAGTGAACGAGCGGGGGGGCCCAAGCAGTTCTTC. Translation gives CASSERAGGPKQFF.

The chain couples TRBV7-2 to TRBJ1-3; D not certain. V was cut by 6 bases and J by 1 base, with 10 bases left in between. The CDR3 loop spans 14 amino acids. Germline CDR1 is SGHTA and CDR2 is FQGNSA. CDR3 bases: TGTGCCAGCAGACCCCGGTTGTCTGGAAACACCATATATTTT. This codes for CASRPRLSGNTIYF.

The chain joins TRBV28 to TRBJ2-3, with 7 bases matching TRBD2. Germline CDR1 and CDR2: MDHEN and SYDVKM. The V segment lost 5 bases and the J segment 2 bases; nucleotides outside the gene matches: 7. CDR3 length: 15 residues. Here the CDR3 DNA reads TGTGCCAGCAGTGCGCGGGAGTGGATCACAGATACGCAGTATTTT. It yields the protein CASSAREWITDTQYF.

The sample holds a few counts of this clone. The CDR3 DNA reads as TGTGCCAGCTCACCACCGAGATTCACAGATACGCAGTATTTT. This encodes CASSPPRFTDTQYF. The gene calls are TRBV18 and TRBJ2-3; D not certain. V was trimmed by 0 bases and J by 2 bases, leaving 6 bases between them. Germline CDR1 and CDR2: KGHSH and LQKENI. The length of the CDR3 is 14 residues.

The gene calls are TRBV10-3 and TRBJ1-2, with 8 bases aligning to TRBD1. The V segment lost 3 bases and the J segment 5 bases; nucleotides outside the gene matches: 8. Per germline, CDR1 ENHRY and CDR2 SYGVKD. The CDR3 contains 15 residues. In DNA form, the CDR3 reads TGTGCCATCAGTGAATCCTCAGGGGGCAGTTATGGCTACACCTTC. Protein sequence: CAISESSGGSYGYTF.

The rearrangement uses TRBV7-2 and TRBJ2-5; D remains ambiguous. CDR3 length: 13 amino acids. The germline V gene encodes CDR1 SGHTA and CDR2 FQGNSA. V was cut by 2 bases and J by 5 bases, with 9 bases left in between. This CDR3 reads CASSLFESETQYF. CDR3 nucleotides: TGTGCCAGCAGCTTATTCGAGTCTGAGACCCAGTACTTC.

This clone was counted a few times. The rearrangement uses TRBV27 and TRBJ1-3; 7 bases fit TRBD1. This CDR3 contains 16 residues. V lost 6 bases, J lost 4 bases, and 12 bases stayed unmatched. Germline CDR1 is MNHEY and CDR2 is SMNVEV (reference sequence). In nucleotides, the CDR3 is TGTGCCAGCAGGCGGACTCTAGGGGGCACGGGAAACACCATATATTTT. It encodes CASRRTLGGTGNTIYF.

CDR3 in amino acids: CASSLNGFSPEAFF. CDR3 nucleotide sequence: TGTGCCAGCAGCTTAAACGGGTTCTCGCCTGAAGCTTTCTTT. The gene calls are TRBV7-2 and TRBJ1-1, with unresolved D. Per the germline V gene, CDR1 is SGHTA and CDR2 is FQGNSA. CDR3 length: 14 residues. V lost 2 bases, J lost 6 bases, and 13 bases lay in between. The full variable domain, with the rest looked up from reference TRBV7-2 and TRBJ1-1, is GAGVSQSPSNKVTEKGKDVELRCDPISGHTALYWYRQSLGQGLEFLIYFQGNSAPDKSGLPSDRFSAERTGGSVSTLTIQRTQQEDSAVYLCASSLNGFSPEAFFGQGTRLTVV.

The chain uses TRBV4-3 and TRBJ2-3; D gene ambiguous. The CDR3 runs 18 residues. V dropped 1 base and J dropped 2 bases, with 19 bases sitting between them. CDR1 is LGHNA, CDR2 YSLEER, per germline. The chain's CDR3 is CASSQGLIQWQNTDTQYF. CDR3 coding DNA: TGCGCCAGCAGCCAAGGGTTAATTCAGTGGCAGAACACAGATACGCAGTATTTT.

The rearrangement joins TRBV29-1 to TRBJ2-1; TRBD2 might be the D (7 bases). The CDR3 is 15 amino acids. Germline values: CDR1 SQVTM, CDR2 ANQGSEA. The V end lost 4 bases, the J end lost 3 bases, and 16 bases lay between the germline ends. Here the CDR3 DNA reads TGCAGCGTTGTAGGCCAAGGGGGGGTCTACAATGAGCAGTTCTTC. Amino acids: CSVVGQGGVYNEQFF.

The chain combines TRBV18 with TRBJ2-5; D is undetermined. V was pared by 3 bases and J by 2 bases, with 13 bases between. The CDR3 totals 15 residues. CDR1 is KGHSH and CDR2 is LQKENI in the germline V gene. The CDR3 here is CASSPPRTMQETQYF. CDR3 DNA: TGTGCCAGCTCACCGCCGAGAACTATGCAAGAGACCCAGTACTTC.

The CDR3 region is CASSARGGSPLHF. CDR3 sequence (DNA): TGTGCCAGCAGTGCTAGGGGGGGTTCACCCCTCCACTTT. This chain uses TRBV28 with TRBJ1-6; tentative D call: TRBD1 (6 bases). The CDR3 spans 13 residues. Trimming left V 5 bases short and J 9 bases short, with 11 bases between. From germline, CDR1 is MDHEN and CDR2 SYDVKM.

V usage is TRBV7-6 and J usage is TRBJ1-1; 7 nucleotides align to TRBD1. The CDR3 loop spans 14 amino acids. CDR1 SGHVS and CDR2 FNYEAQ come from the germline V gene. The V segment lost 5 bases and the J segment 4 bases; nucleotides outside the gene matches: 7. The CDR3 protein is CASSPRDRTTEAFF. The CDR3 DNA sequence: TGTGCCAGCAGCCCGCGGGACAGAACCACTGAAGCTTTCTTT.

V is TRBV19 and J is TRBJ2-1; D might be TRBD1 (5 bases). Germline V gives CDR1 LNHDA, CDR2 SQIVND (reference sequence). This CDR3 spans 11 amino acids. Between the trimmed V and J ends, which lost 6 bases and 8 bases, there was a span of 8 bases. The CDR3 sequence: CASRLGDEQFF. For the CDR3, the DNA is TGTGCCAGTAGATTAGGGGATGAGCAGTTCTTC.

V is TRBV5-4 and J is TRBJ1-2; D gene ambiguous. The germline V gene has CDR1 SGHNT and CDR2 YYREEE (reference sequence). This CDR3 contains 12 residues. V dropped 0 bases and J dropped 4 bases, with 4 bases sitting between them. In nucleotides, the CDR3 is TGTGCCAGCAGCTTGGACACCTATGGCTACACCTTC. This gives the protein CASSLDTYGYTF.

This clone has a handful of counts. The rearrangement joins TRBV4-2 to TRBJ2-7; TRBD2 matches at 7 bases. V was clipped by 2 bases and J by 2 bases; unmatched bases: 6. CDR3 length: 15 amino acids. Germline V CDR1 and CDR2: LGHNA, YNFKEQ. The CDR3 here is CASSQLAAKAYEQYF. The CDR3 bases are TGTGCCAGCAGCCAACTAGCGGCAAAGGCCTACGAGCAGTACTTC.